This T cell receptor (beta chain) was sequenced during a study of blood T cell repertoires in COVID-19. Study at large: The origin of the acute and convalescent COVID-19 samples was the United States, Italy and Spain. T cells, B-cell-depleted T cells, or PBMCs provided the cDNA or gDNA that served as material.

Authors' data handling: Estimates of nucleated cell counts were drawn from the amplification of reference gene primers. Method: immunoSEQ multiplex PCR; TCRdb's copy keeps in-frame clones and lacks some. The V and J calls and clone size are taken from that table; D and trimming were inferred from the DNA. The data contain about 80,000 clones, 82% of them singletons. J was trimmed by 6 bases and V by 6 bases; bases with no gene match: 12. The CDR3 extends over 15 amino acids. Germline V gene lookup returns CDR1 LNHDA and CDR2 SQIVND (reference sequence). The rearrangement joins TRBV19 to TRBJ1-1; 8 bases align to TRBD1. Input material: peripheral blood. The source of this sequence is a human donor in a cohort sampled during active COVID-19. CDR3 in DNA: TGTGCCAGTAGGCCCCGGACAGGGACGGGTCCTGAAGCTTTCTTT. Protein sequence: CASRPRTGTGPEAFF.